A single sample gave rise to the 18 T cell receptor beta chains below, sequenced in a study of response to subunit inactivated influenza vaccine. In TCRdb, the RT-PCR reads were re-called with MiXCR into one record per CDR3 protein. Of approximately 700,000 distinct CDR3 sequences in the sample, 15% to 19% were seen once. Specimen: PBMCs from blood, collected 11 to 12 days after vaccination. The receptors were gathered from a man in his fifties or sixties who received an inactivated influenza vaccine.

The CDR3 DNA reads TGTGCCAGCAGCTCCCCTCTGGTTAGTCGGCAGTACTTC. This sequence encodes CASSSPLVSRQYF. This sequence joins TRBV7-2 and TRBJ2-7; no clear D gene. Germline V gene sequence: CDR1 SGHTA, CDR2 FQGNSA. The CDR3 has 13 residues. Trimming took 4 bases from V and 9 from J, leaving 16 bases between them.

The chain has TRBV6-1 and TRBJ2-1, with a possible D match to TRBD2 (6 bases). Trimming left V 6 bases short and J 9 bases short, with 18 bases between. The germline V gene has CDR1 MNHNS and CDR2 SASEGT. CDR3 length: 14 amino acids. This chain's CDR3 is CASRKTRETTEQFF. In DNA, the CDR3 is TGTGCCAGCAGAAAGACTAGAGAAACAACTGAGCAGTTCTTC.

The CDR3 sequence is CASSRDRGLTEAFF. The CDR3 coding sequence is TGTGCCAGCAGCCGGGACAGGGGGCTGACTGAAGCTTTCTTT. The chain joins TRBV7-9 to TRBJ1-1; 12 bases match TRBD1. Germline values: CDR1 SEHNR, CDR2 FQNEAQ (reference sequence). The CDR3 loop spans 14 amino acids. Trimming at V came to 5 bases and at J to 5 bases, leaving 3 bases not matched to a gene.

The V and J genes are TRBV12-3 or TRBV12-4 and TRBJ2-5, with TRBD2 matching 9 bases. V was pared by 11 bases and J by 4 bases, with 14 bases of the junction left unmatched. This CDR3 region has 15 residues. The CDR3 protein is CASRGSGRSRETQYF. The CDR3 DNA is TGTGCCTCCCGGGGGAGCGGGAGGTCTCGAGAGACCCAGTACTTC.

The rearrangement joins TRBV28 to TRBJ2-1; D call uncertain. Per germline, CDR1 MDHEN and CDR2 SYDVKM. The V gene lost 5 bases and the J gene lost 12 bases, with 14 bases spanning the gap. The CDR3 has 12 amino acids. The CDR3 region is CASSPHLGSQFF. In DNA, the CDR3 is TGTGCCAGCAGTCCCCATTTAGGTTCGCAGTTCTTC.

There are a few counts of this clonotype. The chain couples TRBV12-3 or TRBV12-4 to TRBJ2-3, with D unresolved. The CDR3 sequence is 16 residues long. Trimming pared 1 base from V and 2 bases from J, leaving 13 bases between. The DNA of the CDR3 is TGTGCCAGCAGTTTAGTCGGACCCCTCCTCACAGATACGCAGTATTTT. Translation: CASSLVGPLLTDTQYF.

The CDR3 loop is CASSLFFQRGRTGETQYF. CDR3 DNA: TGTGCCAGCAGCTTATTCTTTCAGCGGGGAAGAACGGGAGAGACCCAGTACTTC. The gene calls are TRBV11-1 and TRBJ2-5; 7 nucleotides agree with TRBD2. The CDR3 loop spans 18 amino acids. The V gene end was trimmed by 2 bases and the J gene end by 4 bases; junction bases not matched to a gene: 16. Germline values: CDR1 SGHAT, CDR2 FQDESV (reference sequence).

V gene TRBV7-2 combines with J gene TRBJ1-1; 9 nucleotides line up with TRBD1. Trimming took 4 bases from V and 1 from J; bases not matched to a gene: 7. Germline CDR1 SGHTA, CDR2 FQGNSA. The CDR3 covers 16 residues. CDR3 sequence reads: CASSSNRGQGNTEAFF. For the CDR3, the DNA is TGTGCCAGCAGCTCGAACAGGGGGCAGGGGAACACTGAAGCTTTCTTT.

This chain joins TRBV7-9 and TRBJ1-1; D gene ambiguous. V was cut by 11 bases and J by 3 bases, with 13 bases left in between. The CDR3 has 12 amino acids. Per germline, CDR1 SEHNR and CDR2 FQNEAQ (reference sequence). The CDR3, as DNA: TGTGCCGGGCTTAAGGGCCACACTGAAGCTTTCTTT. It specifies CAGLKGHTEAFF.

A few counts support this clonotype. The chain joins TRBV7-2 to TRBJ2-5; D unresolved. CDR1 and CDR2 (germline): SGHTA, FQGNSA. Trimming took off 5 bases at V and 1 base at J, with 8 bases between the two ends. The CDR3 consists of 13 residues. CDR3 loop: CASSRLIQETQYF. For the CDR3, the DNA is TGTGCCAGCAGCCGACTCATCCAAGAGACCCAGTACTTC.

This sequence joins TRBV7-2 and TRBJ2-5; a weak D match, TRBD2 (6 bases). The CDR3 runs 15 residues. Trimming took 5 bases from V and 5 from J, leaving 18 bases between them. The germline V gene encodes CDR1 SGHTA and CDR2 FQGNSA. The CDR3, as DNA: TGTGCCAGCAGCCTCAGACTATCGGGGGAGGAGACCCAGTACTTC. Encoded protein: CASSLRLSGEETQYF.

This clonotype showed up many times. The CDR3 is CASSILAGGGEQYF. The CDR3 DNA reads as TGTGCCAGCAGTATTCTCGCCGGGGGAGGCGAGCAGTACTTC. V and J are TRBV27 and TRBJ2-7, with D tentatively TRBD2 (6 bases). Trimming took 5 bases from V and 6 from J, leaving 17 bases between them. The CDR3 covers 14 residues. Germline values: CDR1 MNHEY, CDR2 SMNVEV (reference sequence).

V gene TRBV20-1 combines with J gene TRBJ2-1, with D possibly TRBD2 on 6 matching bases. Germline lookup yields CDR1 DFQATT and CDR2 SNEGSKA (reference sequence). CDR3 length equals 13 residues. The V end was cut by 7 bases, the J end by 5 bases, with 15 bases between. DNA of the CDR3: TGCAGTGTGACGGGCGGGACGAACAATGAGCAGTTCTTC. This gives the protein CSVTGGTNNEQFF.

In this sample, this clonotype turned up a few times. J is TRBJ2-1 and V is TRBV20-1; D not resolved. The CDR3 consists of 15 residues. Germline V CDR1 and CDR2: DFQATT, SNEGSKA (reference sequence). V lost 3 bases and J lost 1, with 13 bases in between. In DNA form, the CDR3 reads TGCAGTGCTAGGCTTTTGGGGATTTCCTACAATGAGCAGTTCTTC. It codes for CSARLLGISYNEQFF.

This clonotype has a handful of counts. This chain links TRBV7-2 with TRBJ1-2; TRBD1 matches 9 bases. Germline V CDR1 and CDR2: SGHTA, FQGNSA. The CDR3 has 13 residues. V shed 3 bases and J 8 bases; nucleotides not matched to a gene: 4. CDR3 nucleotides: TGTGCCAGCAGCTTCACAGGGGGCGGAGGCTACACCTTC. Amino acids: CASSFTGGGGYTF.

This chain uses TRBV7-6 with TRBJ2-2; 12 bases are shared with TRBD2. Trimming cost V 5 bases and J 4 bases; bases outside gene matches: 5. CDR1 is SGHVS, CDR2 FNYEAQ, per germline. The CDR3 length is 16 residues. This CDR3 reads CASSQLAGGTTGELFF. CDR3 nucleotide sequence: TGTGCCAGCAGCCAACTAGCGGGGGGAACCACCGGGGAGCTGTTTTTT.

This clonotype came up a few times. CDR3 sequence reads: CASSPSDSATDTQYF. As DNA, the CDR3 is TGTGCCAGCAGCCCCTCGGATAGCGCCACAGATACGCAGTATTTT. This chain connects TRBV4-2 to TRBJ2-3; D is possibly TRBD2 (5 bases). V was pared by 4 bases and J by 2 bases, with 13 bases between. The CDR3 length is 15 residues. CDR1 is LGHNA and CDR2 is YNFKEQ in the germline V gene.

V is TRBV27 and J is TRBJ2-3, with 7 bases fitting TRBD1. Germline assignment: CDR1 MNHEY and CDR2 SMNVEV (reference sequence). Germline trimming cut 4 bases from V and 4 bases from J; bases unmatched to any gene: 2. The CDR3 runs 13 residues. The CDR3 DNA is TGTGCCAGCAGTTGGACAGGCCCAGATACGCAGTATTTT. Its protein product is CASSWTGPDTQYF.